This TCR beta chain was profiled in a study of radiotherapy plus CTLA-4 blockade in lung cancer (dated by TCRdb to the late 2010s). With regard to the full study: Objective responses were observed in 15% to 20% of enrolled patients, and disease control was achieved in less than 35%. The paper as a whole reports these results and caveats: The strongest predictors of response, as reported, were early dynamic changes in blood T cell clones along with a rise in serum interferon-beta after radiation. After treatment with radiotherapy and ipilimumab, TCR clones that came from tumors expanded in the peripheral blood.

Preparation of the library involved the immunoSEQ multiplex PCR assay. TCRdb stores this immuneACCESS table with in-frame sequences only. Part of the clones is absent; in the studies checked, under half of the shortfall reflects unresolved V genes, and no reason is known for the rest. The sample contains approximately 98,000 clones, approximately 78% of them found a single time. The biggest ten clones account for approximately 3.7% of the sample. In regard to this clone: It has no known antigen specificity. Per-base qualities were not stored, and no clone one base away is much larger.

Focal radiation therapy combined with CTLA-4 blockade (ipilimumab) was tested in patients with chemo-refractory metastatic non-small-cell lung cancer. The CDR3 starts with the cysteine, ends with the phenylalanine, and has 13 residues. Left in the record is the CDR3 DNA by itself, 39 bases read in frame from the first base. Cut back by 8 bases and 1 base, the V and J ends lie 12 bases apart. Reading the germline V gene (reference sequence) gives CDR1 LNHDA and CDR2 SQIVND. Material: peripheral blood, obtained from a patient treated with radiotherapy plus ipilimumab. This TCR was recovered from a human donor with non-small cell lung cancer who had a partial response to radiotherapy plus ipilimumab. This receptor chain uses TRBV19 and TRBJ2-7, and the D gene may be TRBD2, 5 bases matching. The CDR3 region: CASQAGGSYEQYF. The DNA reads TGTGCCAGTCAGGCGGGCGGTTCCTACGAGCAGTACTTC.